The subject of this entry is one T cell receptor (beta chain). TCRdb passed the 5' RACE reads through MiXCR, listing each CDR3 protein once. The sample includes around 650,000 distinct CDR3 sequences, about 7.1% of them seen just once. This record comes from a study of identical twins. With no exceptions, donors were healthy Caucasians. The same sample was also studied in work on yellow fever vaccine responses in identical twins.

Sequencing was done on a sample of PBMCs. This receptor was obtained from a woman between 18 and 29 years old in good health.

The CDR3 loop is CASSGASYEQYF. The CDR3 nucleotides read TGCGCCAGCAGTGGTGCTAGCTACGAGCAGTACTTC. The chain links TRBV10-2 to TRBJ2-7, with D uncertain. The CDR3 consists of 12 residues. Trimming shortened V by 4 bases and J by 3 bases, and 7 bases separated the two germline ends. Looked up from germline, CDR1 is WSHSY and CDR2 is SAAADI.